The source of this T cell receptor beta chain is a study of T cell responses to AZD1222 COVID-19 vaccine. Profiling relied on immunoSEQ multiplex PCR, and the TCRdb table lists in-frame clones only, not all of them. The sample yields about 83,000 clones, over 75% seen once. CDR3 size: 15 residues. V shed 2 bases and J shed 8 bases, with 15 bases lying between them. Germline assignment: CDR1 LGHNA and CDR2 YSLEER. The receptor was isolated from an adult in good health. The chain combines TRBV4-3 with TRBJ1-4, with D tentatively TRBD1 (5 bases). The material sequenced was peripheral blood, taken on day 0 of MenACWY control vaccination. CDR3 region: CASSQTTKSGEKLFF. CDR3 sequence (DNA): TGCGCCAGCAGCCAAACAACCAAATCAGGGGAAAAACTGTTTTTT.